Each of the 13 T cell receptor beta chains below was sequenced from the same sample in a study of blood T cell repertoires in COVID-19. TCRdb's copy holds only in-frame clones and misses some; the assay was immunoSEQ multiplex PCR. The data contain 210,000 or so clones, around 86% of them seen just once; the ten biggest clones take up around 10%. The sequencing sample was made of PBMCs or T cells enriched from blood (not recorded which). Source of these receptors: a woman in her fifties or sixties with acute COVID-19.

The chain carries TRBV7-2 and TRBJ2-4; 12 positions agree with TRBD2. The CDR3 sequence is 16 residues long. Looked up from germline, CDR1 is SGHTA and CDR2 is FQGNSA. Unmatched junction bases numbered 7, after V lost 6 bases and J lost 4 bases. CDR3 sequence (DNA): TGTGCCAGCAGTGCTACTAGCGGGGGGCTGAAAAACATTCAGTACTTC. Protein: CASSATSGGLKNIQYF.

The chain combines TRBV5-1 with TRBJ2-7, with D perhaps matching TRBD1 (6 bases). The CDR3 is made up of 15 amino acids. Trimming left V 0 bases short and J 0 bases short, with 10 bases between. Germline V gives CDR1 SGHRS, CDR2 YFSETQ. The CDR3 loop is CASSLAGAVSYEQYF. As DNA, the CDR3 is TGCGCCAGCAGCTTGGCAGGGGCGGTCTCCTACGAGCAGTACTTC.

The chain combines TRBV28 with TRBJ1-3; D remains ambiguous. With 6 bases removed from V and 0 bases from J, the gap between germline ends came to 6 bases. The germline V gene encodes CDR1 MDHEN and CDR2 SYDVKM. The CDR3 has 13 residues. The CDR3 loop is CASSLISGNTIYF. For the CDR3, the DNA is TGTGCCAGCAGCCTAATCTCTGGAAACACCATATATTTT.

This chain links TRBV6-1 with TRBJ2-3; possible D gene TRBD2, 6 bases. The V gene's germline CDR1 is MNHNS and CDR2 SASEGT. The V gene lost 1 base and the J gene lost 0 bases, with 11 bases spanning the gap. The length of the CDR3 is 16 residues. CDR3 residues: CASSEGPSASTDTQYF. CDR3 sequence (DNA): TGTGCCAGCAGTGAAGGCCCTAGCGCAAGCACAGATACGCAGTATTTT.

The chain combines TRBV7-6 with TRBJ2-7; the match to TRBD2 covers 8 bases. V dropped 3 bases and J dropped 2; count of bases not matched to a gene: 6. Looked up from germline, CDR1 is SGHVS and CDR2 is FNYEAQ. This CDR3 is built from 15 residues. CDR3: CASSLTSAIAYEQYF. The CDR3 nucleotides read TGTGCCAGCAGCTTGACTAGCGCGATTGCCTACGAGCAGTACTTC.

The chain joins TRBV3-1 (or the pseudogene TRBV3-2) to TRBJ1-5, with 8 bases that match TRBD1. The CDR3 consists of 16 residues. Germline CDR1 and CDR2: LGHDT and YNNKEL (reference sequence). Unmatched junction bases numbered 4, after V lost 3 bases and J lost 0 bases. Here the CDR3 DNA reads TGTGCCAGCAGCCATGGGACAGGCCGTAGCAATCAGCCCCAGCATTTT. Translating it yields CASSHGTGRSNQPQHF.

The J gene is TRBJ1-2, the V gene TRBV21-1; TRBD1, the table's D call, lacks a check against the DNA. TRBV21-1 corresponds to a pseudogene. The CDR3 consists of 12 residues. The CDR3 loop reads CASSYRGAGYTF. The CDR3 nucleotides are TGTGCCAGCAGCTACAGGGGCGCGGGCTACACCTTC.

This clone was seen only once. The J gene is TRBJ2-5, the V gene TRBV24-1; 10 bases match TRBD2. Trimming took 4 bases from V and 2 from J; bases not matched to a gene: 6. The CDR3 extends over 16 amino acids. The V gene's germline CDR1 is KGHDR and CDR2 SFDVKD. CDR3 amino acids: CATSEGGAGGQETQYF. DNA of the CDR3: TGTGCCACCAGTGAGGGTGGAGCGGGAGGGCAAGAGACCCAGTACTTC.

In this sample, this clone turned up once. CDR3 sequence reads: CASKLGGRGAQYF. The DNA for the CDR3 is TGTGCCAGCAAGTTAGGCGGCCGCGGGGCCCAGTACTTC. The V gene is TRBV6-5, the J gene TRBJ2-5; D is perhaps TRBD2 (6 bases). This CDR3 contains 13 residues. The germline gives CDR1 MNHEY, CDR2 SVGAGI. The ends were cut back, 7 bases at V and 9 bases at J, with 18 bases in the middle.

The V gene is TRBV4-3, the J gene TRBJ1-2; TRBD1 is a possible D gene (5 bases). The CDR3 contains 13 residues. Germline V CDR1 and CDR2: LGHNA, YSLEER. V lost 4 bases to trimming and J lost 2 bases, with 8 bases between them. This chain's CDR3 is CASSLTVNYGYTF. The CDR3, as DNA: TGCGCCAGCAGCCTGACAGTGAACTATGGCTACACCTTC.

CDR3 DNA sequence: TGTGCCAGCAGCCCCTGGGACAGGGTTACCTCTGGCTACACCTTC. Protein product: CASSPWDRVTSGYTF. The rearrangement links TRBV7-2 to TRBJ1-2, with 9 bases matching TRBD1. Germline V lookup: CDR1 SGHTA, CDR2 FQGNSA. J lost 7 bases, V lost 5 bases, and 11 bases had no gene match. CDR3 length equals 15 residues.

This rearrangement joins TRBV7-2 to TRBJ1-1; no definite D call. Germline CDR1 reads SGHTA; CDR2 reads FQGNSA. V was pared by 8 bases and J by 0 bases, with 4 bases between. The CDR3 consists of 11 residues. The CDR3 nucleotides read TGTGCCAGCGGAGTGAACACTGAAGCTTTCTTT. It codes for CASGVNTEAFF.

The rearrangement uses TRBV10-3 and TRBJ2-7; 8 positions agree with TRBD1. V shed 2 bases, J shed 0 bases, and the junction held 3 bases outside the gene matches. Germline CDR1 ENHRY, CDR2 SYGVKD. The CDR3 sequence is 15 residues long. In DNA form, the CDR3 reads TGTGCCATCAGTGAGGGACAGGGCAGCTCCTACGAGCAGTACTTC. Translation gives CAISEGQGSSYEQYF.